The present TCR beta chain was sequenced within a study of blood T cell repertoires in COVID-19 (dated by TCRdb to between 2020 and 2021). About the study as a whole: Samples from collaborators originated in the United States, Italy and Spain and spanned both the acute and convalescent phases of COVID-19. The prospective study material was composed of cDNA or gDNA derived from T cells, B-cell-depleted T cells, or PBMCs. The dataset comprised deeply sampled blood TCRbeta repertoires from subjects exposed to, actively infected with, or recovered from COVID-19. A freely available public database, intended as a resource for researchers studying the immune response to SARS-CoV-2, is where the repertoires were released. The samples were drawn from two sources: the first 160 participants of the ongoing ImmuneRACE study, and 950 to 1,500 subjects contributed by 6 global collaborators. A de-identified subject ID, COVID-19 status, age in years and sex were almost always included in the sample metadata. Where HLA class I and class II types were available, the types were taken from metadata supplied by the sample provider, not from assay-based typing. On the study overall, not on this receptor specifically: The amount of clinical and demographic metadata varied by source and participant and was provided uncurated.

As to this clone: It lacks a known antigen. Within one base of it there is no much larger clone, and no base qualities were kept.

TCRbeta CDR3 regions were amplified from genomic DNA using the immunoSEQ Assay, a bias-controlled multiplex PCR. As for how the authors treated the data: Nucleated cell counts per sample were estimated from amplification of reference gene primers within the assay. Sequence reads were collapsed and filtered to measure the absolute abundance of every unique TCRbeta CDR3 rearrangement. For each sample, productive Simpson clonality was calculated as the square root of Simpson's diversity index over productive rearrangements. In TCRdb, the immuneACCESS table is reduced to in-frame sequences with V and J assigned. These tables do not hold every clone; where another copy was compared, an unresolved V gene accounts for under half, and the others remain unexplained. For V, J and clone size, that table is used; D and trimming come from the DNA. In this sample the table shows 150,000 to 200,000 clones, approximately 87% of which occur a single time. In total, the top ten clones hold less than 8.5% of the sample.

Reading from cysteine to phenylalanine, the CDR3 counts 15 amino acids. Just CDR3 DNA is preserved here, 45 bases in frame from base 1. Sequences SGDLS (CDR1) and YYNGEE (CDR2) are obtained from the germline V gene. Between the V and J ends, shortened by 2 bases and 5 bases respectively, the junction contains 17 bases. Participants in the prospective study were aged about 18 to 100 years, lived in 20 to 25 United States geographic areas, and enrolled through a virtual design. In the prospective study, cohorts were assigned on the basis of participant-reported clinical history obtained from a screening survey and a study questionnaire. Recovered participants in ImmuneRACE Cohort 3 were defined as having two consecutive negative NP/OP PCR tests, clearance from a healthcare professional, or resolution of symptoms. Each participant in the prospective study had whole blood, serum and a nasopharyngeal or oropharyngeal swab collected by mobile phlebotomists. Additional blood draws and questionnaires over an approximately 2-month period could optionally be provided by prospective study participants. Before DNA extraction, prospective study blood samples were shipped either frozen or at room temperature.

The rearranged segments are TRBV9 and TRBJ2-7; possibly the D gene is TRBD1, per 5 matching bases. This TCR derives from a woman between 50 and 59 years old who had recovered from COVID-19. Sequenced sample: PBMCs or T cells enriched from blood (not recorded which). The CDR3 sequence is CASSVGREIYHEQYF. The DNA is as follows: TGTGCCAGCAGCGTTGGCAGGGAAATCTACCACGAGCAGTACTTC. Supplemented by the reference TRBV9 and TRBJ2-7 proteins around the CDR3, the complete variable domain is DSGVTQTPKHLITATGQRVTLRCSPRSGDLSVYWYQQSLDQGLQFLIQYYNGEERAKGNILERFSAQQFPDLHSELNLSSLELGDSALYFCASSVGREIYHEQYFGPGTRLTVT.